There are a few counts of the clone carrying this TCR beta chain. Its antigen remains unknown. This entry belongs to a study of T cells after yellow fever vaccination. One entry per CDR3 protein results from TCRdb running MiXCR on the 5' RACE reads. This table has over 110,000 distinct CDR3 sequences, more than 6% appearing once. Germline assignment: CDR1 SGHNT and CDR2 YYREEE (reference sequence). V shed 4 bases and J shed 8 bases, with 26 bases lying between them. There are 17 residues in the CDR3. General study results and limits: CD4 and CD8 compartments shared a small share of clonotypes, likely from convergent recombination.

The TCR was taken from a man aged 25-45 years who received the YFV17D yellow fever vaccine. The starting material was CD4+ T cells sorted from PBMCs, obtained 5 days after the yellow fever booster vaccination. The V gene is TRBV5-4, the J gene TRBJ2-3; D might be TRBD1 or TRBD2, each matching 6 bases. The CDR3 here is CASSNPSAGRMGATQYF. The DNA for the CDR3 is TGTGCCAGCAGCAACCCCTCGGCGGGGCGTATGGGGGCTACGCAGTATTTT.